This passage covers 20 T cell receptor beta chains from one sample sequenced in a study of blood T cells in healthy people across ages. The second PCR ran roughly 7 to 11 cycles with a sample-barcoded 5' primer and J-beta primers. TCRdb re-derived calls from the 5' RACE reads in MiXCR, one entry per CDR3 protein. The repertoire includes about 1.8 million distinct CDR3 sequences, just under 50% of them detected once, and around 2.1% sits in the top ten. Sequencing was done on a sample of blood. These receptors were obtained from a woman in her thirties or forties in good health.

The chain couples TRBV12-3 or TRBV12-4 to TRBJ2-7, with 11 bases identical to TRBD2. V lost 2 bases and J lost 6; bases outside the gene matches: 0. CDR3 size: 13 residues. The CDR3 DNA is TGTGCCAGCAGTTTACTAGCGGGGGGCGAGCAGTACTTC. Translated, it gives CASSLLAGGEQYF.

This clonotype was observed a few times. V is TRBV6-5 and J is TRBJ2-1, with unresolved D. The V end lost 0 bases, the J end lost 5 bases, and 8 bases lay between the germline ends. CDR1 and CDR2 from the germline V gene are MNHEY and SVGAGI. CDR3 length equals 14 residues. The CDR3 nucleotides read TGTGCCAGCAGTTACTCGAATCGGCACAATGAGCAGTTCTTC. Translated, it gives CASSYSNRHNEQFF.

This rearrangement joins TRBV6-2 or TRBV6-3 to TRBJ1-2, with unresolved D. V gave up 0 bases and J gave up 5 bases, with 7 bases separating them. This CDR3 has 13 residues. Germline CDR1 is MNHEY and CDR2 is SVGEGT. This CDR3 is CASSYSILYGYTF. In DNA, the CDR3 is TGTGCCAGCAGTTACTCGATCCTGTATGGCTACACCTTC.

This chain connects TRBV7-9 to TRBJ2-7; D gene uncertain. V dropped 0 bases and J dropped 0 bases, with 12 bases sitting between them. The germline V gene encodes CDR1 SEHNR and CDR2 FQNEAQ (reference sequence). This CDR3 spans 16 amino acids. The CDR3 spells CASSLAGPGDSYEQYF. Here the CDR3 DNA reads TGTGCCAGCAGCTTAGCGGGTCCAGGCGACTCCTACGAGCAGTACTTC. The variable domain in full, with the rest retrieved from reference TRBV7-9 and TRBJ2-7, is DTGVSQNPRHKITKRGQNVTFRCDPISEHNRLYWYRQTLGQGPEFLTYFQNEAQLEKSRLLSDRFSAERPKGSFSTLEIQRTEQGDSAMYLCASSLAGPGDSYEQYFGPGTRLTVT.

V gene TRBV29-1 combines with J gene TRBJ2-1; possible D gene TRBD2, 5 bases. The CDR3 length is 15 residues. V shed 6 bases and J shed 8 bases, with 23 bases lying between them. Germline CDR1 SQVTM, CDR2 ANQGSEA. The CDR3 nucleotides are TGCAGCGTGGCGGGTGGGGAGAGGTTTTACGATGAGCAGTTCTTC. This encodes CSVAGGERFYDEQFF.

This chain uses TRBV5-1 with TRBJ2-7; D gene uncertain. The V end was cut by 5 bases, the J end by 0 bases, with 15 bases between. The CDR3 has 15 residues. Germline-derived CDR1 and CDR2 are SGHRS and YFSETQ. CDR3 DNA sequence: TGCGCCAGCAGGAATCGGCCATCGGGCTCCTACGAGCAGTACTTC. It specifies CASRNRPSGSYEQYF.

This clonotype appeared once. This chain links TRBV12-3 or TRBV12-4 with TRBJ2-3; D ambiguous. V lost 10 bases and J lost 4, with 15 bases in between. This CDR3 spans 13 amino acids. CDR3 in amino acids: CATGRFSADTQYF. The CDR3 DNA follows: TGTGCCACCGGCAGATTCAGCGCAGATACGCAGTATTTT.

The chain carries TRBV15 and TRBJ2-6; TRBD2 is a possible D gene (6 bases). The CDR3 has 16 amino acids. CDR1 is LNHNV, CDR2 YYDKDF, per germline (reference sequence). V dropped 1 base and J dropped 4 bases, with 11 bases sitting between them. CDR3 nucleotide sequence: TGTGCCACCAGCAGAGTCGGGGGTTGGGGGGCCAACGTCCTGACTTTC. Encoded protein: CATSRVGGWGANVLTF. The full variable domain, in which reference TRBV15 and TRBJ2-6 provide the parts outside the CDR3, is DAMVIQNPRYQVTQFGKPVTLSCSQTLNHNVMYWYQQKSSQAPKLLFHYYDKDFNNEADTPDNFQSRRPNTSFCFLDIRSPGLGDTAMYLCATSRVGGWGANVLTFGAGSRLTVL.

J is TRBJ2-5 and V is TRBV28; 7 positions match TRBD1. V was pared by 5 bases and J by 5 bases, with 14 bases of the junction left unmatched. The CDR3 length is 16 residues. The germline gives CDR1 MDHEN, CDR2 SYDVKM. The CDR3 bases are TGTGCCAGCAGTAGCCAAGACAGGGTAGTGCCGGAGACCCAGTACTTC. It codes for CASSSQDRVVPETQYF.

The chain is built from TRBV7-2 and TRBJ2-1; no clear D. The CDR3 consists of 14 residues. In germline, CDR1 is SGHTA, CDR2 FQGNSA. V shed 4 bases and J shed 6 bases, with 13 bases lying between them. CDR3 coding DNA: TGTGCCAGCAGCTCGCCCGATCCTTCCAATGAGCAGTTCTTC. It yields the protein CASSSPDPSNEQFF.

The chain links TRBV18 to TRBJ2-4; no firm D call. The J call may not be correct, given that the DNA end is closer to TRBJ2-7. This CDR3 is 14 amino acids long. Germline V gene sequence: CDR1 KGHSH, CDR2 LQKENI. In DNA form, the CDR3 reads TGTGCCAGCTCACCACATTCGGAACAATACGAGCAGTACTTC. Translated, it gives CASSPHSEQYEQYF.

This clonotype was counted a few times. This chain uses TRBV20-1 with TRBJ2-3; weak D call: TRBD1 (6 bases). V was trimmed by 5 bases and J by 2 bases, leaving 17 bases between them. Germline V CDR1 and CDR2: DFQATT, SNEGSKA (reference sequence). The CDR3 covers 15 residues. CDR3 sequence reads: CSAGPAQGHTDTQYF. The CDR3 nucleotides read TGCAGTGCTGGCCCGGCGCAGGGGCACACAGATACGCAGTATTTT.

The V gene is TRBV4-1, the J gene TRBJ2-7; 8 nucleotides align to TRBD2. The CDR3 runs 14 residues. V dropped 4 bases and J dropped 0; count of bases not matched to a gene: 2. In germline, CDR1 is MGHRA, CDR2 YSYEKL. Written as DNA, the CDR3 is TGCGCCAGCAGCCGAGCGGGGGCCTCCTACGAGCAGTACTTC. Translation gives CASSRAGASYEQYF.

The J gene is TRBJ1-2, the V gene TRBV7-9, with 11 nucleotides matching TRBD1. The CDR3 loop spans 16 amino acids. Germline values: CDR1 SEHNR, CDR2 FQNEAQ (reference sequence). V gave up 7 bases and J gave up 8 bases; unmatched junction bases: 15. CDR3 DNA sequence: TGTGCCAGCACCCGGGACAGGGGGAATAGCCTATTAGGCTACACCTTC. Protein product: CASTRDRGNSLLGYTF.

This chain connects TRBV6-2 or TRBV6-3 to TRBJ2-1; D remains ambiguous. This CDR3 is 11 amino acids long. Trimming cost V 5 bases and J 10 bases, with 9 bases left between them. CDR1 MNHEY and CDR2 SVGEGT come from the germline V gene. DNA for the CDR3: TGTGCCAGCAGTGAAACGCGGGAGCAGTTCTTC. Protein sequence: CASSETREQFF.

The genes are TRBV7-6 and TRBJ2-1, with 8 nucleotides matching TRBD2. The V gene end was trimmed by 5 bases and the J gene end by 5 bases; junction bases not matched to a gene: 8. CDR3 length: 15 residues. The germline V gene encodes CDR1 SGHVS and CDR2 FNYEAQ. This CDR3 is CASSPSAGGHNEQFF. The CDR3 nucleotides read TGTGCCAGCAGCCCCTCGGCGGGGGGTCACAATGAGCAGTTCTTC.

The V call is TRBV4-2, the J call TRBJ2-7, with 11 bases that match TRBD1. Germline lookup yields CDR1 LGHNA and CDR2 YNFKEQ. The CDR3 extends over 17 amino acids. J was trimmed by 3 bases and V by 4 bases; bases with no gene match: 11. Here the CDR3 DNA reads TGTGCCAGCAGCCTTGCAGGGACAGGGGGTTTGAGCTACGAGCAGTACTTC. It translates to CASSLAGTGGLSYEQYF.

This clonotype was observed a few times. V is TRBV20-1 and J is TRBJ2-5, with D tentatively TRBD2 (6 bases). The germline V and J ends were trimmed by 1 base and 4 bases, with 13 bases remaining between them. CDR1 is DFQATT and CDR2 is SNEGSKA in the germline V gene (reference sequence). This CDR3 comprises 14 residues. The CDR3 region has the DNA TGCAGTGCTAGAGTGACAAGCGGGTTAGAGACCCAGTACTTC. Protein: CSARVTSGLETQYF.

This sequence joins TRBV29-1 and TRBJ1-1, with D tentatively TRBD1 (5 bases). Germline assignment: CDR1 SQVTM and CDR2 ANQGSEA. Trimming took off 0 bases at V and 1 base at J, with 12 bases between the two ends. The CDR3 sequence is 15 residues long. The CDR3 region has the DNA TGCAGCGTTGAAGATTGGGGAAGGGGGAACACTGAAGCTTTCTTT. This encodes CSVEDWGRGNTEAFF.

This chain links TRBV12-3 or TRBV12-4 with TRBJ2-1; 7 bases line up with TRBD2. J was trimmed by 5 bases and V by 6 bases; bases with no gene match: 7. The CDR3 extends over 14 amino acids. CDR3 coding DNA: TGTGCCAGCAGCGGACTAGGAAATCACAATGAGCAGTTCTTC. Protein: CASSGLGNHNEQFF.